This entry concerns a single TCR beta chain. The data derive from a study of human versus mouse CDR3 diversity and MHC coevolution. Overall study context: Reported immunoSEQ sensitivity was one in 200,000 T cells, with reduced amplification bias. Samples had between 0.6 x 10^7 and 1.6 x 10^7 valid reads.

Sequencing used immunoSEQ multiplex PCR; TCRdb keeps in-frame clones, though not all of them. Of about 60,000 clones listed, approximately 94% are singletons. The CDR3 consists of 16 residues. The junction had 9 bases not matched to a gene; V was cut back by 3 bases and J by 3 bases. CDR1 is ENHRY and CDR2 is SYGVKD in the germline V gene. Cells were CD45RO-negative CD62L-positive naive CD4 T cells sorted from PBMCs. V usage is TRBV10-3 and J usage is TRBJ2-3, with 7 positions matching TRBD1. The source of this sequence is a person aged 55 to 75 in good health. The source material was naive CD4+ T cells from blood. The subset here: CD45RO-negative CD62L-positive naive CD4 T cells. The CDR3 reads CAISEPDRVFTDTQYF. The CDR3 DNA follows: TGTGCCATCAGTGAACCCGACAGGGTTTTTACAGATACGCAGTATTTT.